What follows are 16 T cell receptor beta chains derived from one specimen sequenced in a study of blood T cell repertoires in COVID-19. Clones were read by immunoSEQ multiplex PCR, and TCRdb kept only the in-frame ones, dropping some. The data hold around 300,000 clones, with 90% observed a single time. Sequencing was performed on peripheral blood. These receptors all come from a woman in her 30s with COVID-19, enrolled during active disease.

This clone was found once. This chain joins TRBV6-5 and TRBJ1-5; 7 bases are shared with TRBD1. This CDR3 has 14 amino acids. Germline V gene data show CDR1 as MNHEY and CDR2 as SVGAGI. The ends lost 6 bases at V and 4 bases at J; junction bases unmatched: 6. The CDR3 loop reads CASRATGHNQPQHF. The DNA of the CDR3 is TGTGCCAGCAGGGCGACAGGGCATAATCAGCCCCAGCATTTT.

The chain uses TRBV2 and TRBJ2-3, with 13 bases aligning to TRBD2. The CDR3 has 20 residues. Per the germline V gene, CDR1 is SNHLY and CDR2 is FYNNEI. Losses at the gene ends were 4 bases for V and 2 bases for J; bases not matched to a gene: 15. The CDR3 DNA follows: TGTGCCAGCAGTGGAATGAGAACGGGGACTAGCGGGACTACCACAGATACGCAGTATTTT. It specifies CASSGMRTGTSGTTTDTQYF.

The chain is built from TRBV6-1 and TRBJ2-1, with a tentative D call TRBD2 (6 bases). The CDR3 has 17 residues. The germline V and J ends were trimmed by 3 bases and 0 bases, with 15 bases remaining between them. Germline loops: CDR1 MNHNS, CDR2 SASEGT. Here the CDR3 DNA reads TGTGCCAGCAGTGACCCACCAGCGGGTCGCTCCTACAATGAGCAGTTCTTC. This gives the protein CASSDPPAGRSYNEQFF.

V and J are TRBV7-3 and TRBJ2-2; 7 bases fit TRBD1. Unmatched junction bases numbered 3, after V lost 8 bases and J lost 0 bases. Germline V gene sequence: CDR1 SGHTA, CDR2 FQGTGA. The CDR3 is 14 residues long. The CDR3 bases are TGTGCCAGCTCCGGGACAGCGAACACCGGGGAGCTGTTTTTT. Translated: CASSGTANTGELFF. Using reference TRBV7-3 and TRBJ2-2 for the parts outside the CDR3, the full variable domain is GAGVSQTPSNKVTEKGKYVELRCDPISGHTALYWYRQSLGQGPEFLIYFQGTGAADDSGLPNDRFFAVRPEGSVSTLKIQRTERGDSAVYLCASSGTANTGELFFGEGSRLTVL.

This clone occurred a few times. The chain links TRBV19 to TRBJ2-7; TRBD1 matches at 7 bases. The CDR3 runs 15 residues. The J segment lost 0 bases and the V segment lost 3 bases, leaving 5 bases of the junction unmatched. CDR1 is LNHDA, CDR2 SQIVND, per germline (reference sequence). CDR3 sequence: CASSIGDSSSYEQYF. Written as DNA, the CDR3 is TGTGCCAGTAGTATTGGGGACAGTAGCTCCTACGAGCAGTACTTC. The full variable domain, in which reference TRBV19 and TRBJ2-7 provide the parts outside the CDR3, is DGGITQSPKYLFRKEGQNVTLSCEQNLNHDAMYWYRQDPGQGLRLIYYSQIVNDFQKGDIAEGYSVSREKKESFPLTVTSAQKNPTAFYLCASSIGDSSSYEQYFGPGTRLTVT.

This chain connects TRBV27 to TRBJ1-2, with 9 nucleotides matching TRBD1. The J segment lost 4 bases and the V segment lost 1 base, leaving 4 bases of the junction unmatched. CDR3 size: 15 residues. Germline-derived CDR1 and CDR2 are MNHEY and SMNVEV (reference sequence). CDR3 bases: TGTGCCAGCAGTTTATTCATGACAGGGGGCTATGGCTACACCTTC. Translated, it gives CASSLFMTGGYGYTF.

Here the CDR3 DNA reads TGCAGCGTTGCTGTGGGACTACAGTACAATGAGCAGTTCTTC. Encoded protein: CSVAVGLQYNEQFF. The chain recombines TRBV29-1 with TRBJ2-1, with 7 positions matching TRBD2. The CDR3 covers 14 residues. The V gene's germline CDR1 is SQVTM and CDR2 ANQGSEA. With 4 bases clipped from V and 4 bases from J, the junction kept 7 bases outside the gene matches.

The chain is built from TRBV9 and TRBJ2-2; 9 nucleotides match TRBD2. V was pared by 0 bases and J by 3 bases, with 6 bases of the junction left unmatched. The CDR3 length is 17 residues. Germline V CDR1 and CDR2: SGDLS, YYNGEE. CDR3 nucleotide sequence: TGTGCCAGCAGCGTAGGAACTAGCGGGTGGGACACCGGGGAGCTGTTTTTT. Its translation is CASSVGTSGWDTGELFF. The full variable domain, in which reference TRBV9 and TRBJ2-2 provide the parts outside the CDR3, is DSGVTQTPKHLITATGQRVTLRCSPRSGDLSVYWYQQSLDQGLQFLIQYYNGEERAKGNILERFSAQQFPDLHSELNLSSLELGDSALYFCASSVGTSGWDTGELFFGEGSRLTVL.

The genes are TRBV15 and TRBJ1-6, with no clear D. The germline V gene has CDR1 LNHNV and CDR2 YYDKDF (reference sequence). The CDR3 is 14 residues long. Trimming cost V 1 base and J 9 bases, with 10 bases left between them. CDR3 loop: CATSRGGYGSPLHF. Written as DNA, the CDR3 is TGTGCCACCAGCAGAGGAGGGTATGGTTCACCCCTCCACTTT. The complete variable domain, with remaining parts taken from reference TRBV15 and TRBJ1-6, reads DAMVIQNPRYQVTQFGKPVTLSCSQTLNHNVMYWYQQKSSQAPKLLFHYYDKDFNNEADTPDNFQSRRPNTSFCFLDIRSPGLGDTAMYLCATSRGGYGSPLHFGNGTRLTVT.

The J gene is TRBJ1-1, the V gene TRBV19; TRBD1 matches at 9 bases. The CDR3 covers 16 residues. Germline trimming cut 4 bases from V and 2 bases from J; bases unmatched to any gene: 8. The germline V gene encodes CDR1 LNHDA and CDR2 SQIVND (reference sequence). The CDR3 coding sequence is TGTGCCAGTAGTACCCTCACAGGGGGCAGAAACACTGAAGCTTTCTTT. Amino acids: CASSTLTGGRNTEAFF.

The J gene is TRBJ2-5, the V gene TRBV15; possible D gene TRBD1, 6 bases. Trimming pared 3 bases from V and 1 base from J, leaving 12 bases between. Germline assignment: CDR1 LNHNV and CDR2 YYDKDF (reference sequence). This CDR3 is 15 amino acids long. The CDR3 DNA is TGTGCCACCAGCAGGGAACAGGGATTCCAAGAGACCCAGTACTTC. Translation: CATSREQGFQETQYF.

This sequence joins TRBV5-1 and TRBJ2-1; 9 positions agree with TRBD2. Per the germline V gene, CDR1 is SGHRS and CDR2 is YFSETQ. The CDR3 runs to 22 residues. J gave up 0 bases and V 1 base, and 20 bases lay outside the gene matches. Here the CDR3 reads CASSLISREGLIGPSSYNEQFF. The CDR3 bases are TGCGCCAGCAGCTTGATCTCGCGGGAGGGCCTAATCGGTCCGAGCTCCTACAATGAGCAGTTCTTC.

The chain uses TRBV5-1 and TRBJ2-5, with 9 bases aligning to TRBD1. Germline-derived CDR1 and CDR2 are SGHRS and YFSETQ. This CDR3 is built from 17 residues. The V gene end was trimmed by 4 bases and the J gene end by 0 bases; junction bases not matched to a gene: 10. CDR3 bases: TGCGCCAGCAGCCCAGGGGGACAGGGTGTGTACCAAGAGACCCAGTACTTC. Amino acids: CASSPGGQGVYQETQYF.

This chain connects TRBV5-4 to TRBJ2-3; 7 bases agree with TRBD2. V trimming: 0 bases; J trimming: 2 bases; junction bases outside the gene matches: 6. The length of the CDR3 is 16 residues. Germline CDR1 SGHNT, CDR2 YYREEE (reference sequence). CDR3 protein: CASSLDPGGATDTQYF. The CDR3 DNA follows: TGTGCCAGCAGCTTGGACCCGGGAGGTGCCACAGATACGCAGTATTTT.

The rearrangement links TRBV4-1 to TRBJ2-5; 7 bases match TRBD2. Trimming removed 6 bases from V and 4 bases from J; junction bases left unmatched: 11. From germline, CDR1 is MGHRA and CDR2 YSYEKL. CDR3 length equals 15 residues. In DNA form, the CDR3 reads TGCGCCAGCAGTGGGAGGGAGGGTAGCGGAGAGACCCAGTACTTC. This codes for CASSGREGSGETQYF.

This clone has only one observation. Other DNA sequences of this sample code for an identical CDR3. This chain connects TRBV27 to TRBJ2-7; 7 bases align to TRBD1. CDR1 and CDR2 (germline): MNHEY, SMNVEV (reference sequence). V shed 4 bases, J shed 2 bases, and the junction held 5 bases outside the gene matches. CDR3 length equals 14 residues. The CDR3 nucleotides read TGTGCCAGCAGTTCCCGACAGGGCCCCTACGAGCAGTACTTC. Translating gives CASSSRQGPYEQYF.